This entry concerns a single T cell receptor beta chain. What it binds is unknown. The source of the sample is a study of multiple sclerosis patients with progressive multifocal leukoencephalopathy. Time point meaning: around eleven months of natalizumab therapy. Multiple sclerosis patients on natalizumab who never developed PML served as longitudinally sampled controls. Germline assignment: CDR1 SGHTA and CDR2 FQGNSA. V lost 4 bases, J lost 0 bases, and 2 bases stayed unmatched. This CDR3 region has 16 residues. Sequencing was at survey level. Spiked into each PCR were synthetic inline TR CDR3 controls of all V-J pairings. Only in-frame clones appear in the TCRdb table, and some are missing; sequencing was by immunoSEQ multiplex PCR. The sample has 20,000 to 30,000 clones, roughly 90% seen once; the top ten hold under 2.5%. Notes on the study in general: The findings' link to JC virus versus immunocompromise remained uncertain.

V usage is TRBV7-2 and J usage is TRBJ2-3, with 12 bases that match TRBD2. The sample was PBMCs, taken from a patient treated with natalizumab. The clonotype comes from a man aged 30 to 39 with multiple sclerosis. CDR3 nucleotide sequence: TGTGCCAGCAGCTCCGGACTAGCGGGGAGCACAGATACGCAGTATTTT. This gives the protein CASSSGLAGSTDTQYF.